This T cell receptor (beta chain) was obtained from a study of PD-L1 blockade in urothelial cancer. Turning to the study itself: Patients went on atezolizumab around 2014, receiving 1,200 mg intravenously every 3 weeks.

Time point of the sample: peripheral blood 6 weeks after treatment start. Urothelial carcinoma, locally advanced or metastatic, affected the patients. Trimming cost V 1 base and J 2 bases, with 9 bases left between them. The germline V gene encodes CDR1 SGHNT and CDR2 YENEEA. The CDR3 is 14 residues long. Here immunoSEQ multiplex PCR was the method, and the copy in TCRdb shows in-frame clones only, minus some. Of around 110,000 clones in the sample, roughly 89% are singletons; the top ten hold about 1.5%. This material consisted of PBMCs, taken around atezolizumab (anti-PD-L1) treatment. The clonotype was recovered from a man aged 55 to 70 with urothelial cancer. This sequence joins TRBV11-3 and TRBJ2-7, with a weak D call TRBD1 (5 bases). Here the CDR3 reads CASSLAGITYEQYF. CDR3 coding DNA: TGTGCCAGCAGCTTAGCAGGGATAACCTACGAGCAGTACTTC. Based on the CDR3 plus reference TRBV11-3 and TRBJ2-7, the full variable domain is EAGVVQSPRYKIIEKKQPVAFWCNPISGHNTLYWYLQNLGQGPELLIRYENEEAVDDSQLPKDRFSAERLKGVDSTLKIQPAELGDSAVYLCASSLAGITYEQYFGPGTRLTVT.